The following is a TCR beta chain sequence with its context. Per the authors' pipeline: Amplification of reference gene primers was used by the study to estimate nucleated cell counts. The repertoire was sequenced with immunoSEQ multiplex PCR; TCRdb's copy has only in-frame clones and lacks some. That table furnishes V, J and clone size, whereas the DNA furnished D and trimming. This sample has under 75,000 clones, with 65% to 80% found just once. The CDR3 is made up of 14 amino acids. The germline CDR1 and CDR2 sequences are ENHRY and SYGVKD. V was clipped by 4 bases and J by 3 bases; unmatched bases: 4. The record originates from a study of blood T cell repertoires in COVID-19. At the level of the study: Whether acute or convalescent, the COVID-19 samples came from the United States, Italy and Spain.

The chain is built from TRBV10-3 and TRBJ1-2, with TRBD1 identical over 8 bases. Sequencing input: peripheral blood. The TCR originated in a woman aged 70-85 years with acute or convalescent COVID-19. Here the CDR3 DNA reads TGTGCCATCAGTGGGGACAGGCACGACTATGGCTACACCTTC. The encoded protein is CAISGDRHDYGYTF.